This entry lists 21 T cell receptor beta chains sequenced from one sample in a study of molecular identifiers for immune sequencing clone quantification. From the PCR reads, TCRdb called clonotypes with MiXCR, one entry per CDR3 protein. Here the sample spans around 65,000 distinct CDR3 sequences, less than 20% being singletons. Sequenced input: naive CD8+ T cells from blood, with Jurkat cell RNA spiked in. Noted subset: FACS-sorted CD8+CD4-CCR7+CD45RA+ naive T cells. These TCRs come from a human donor in good health. Some libraries in this study had Jurkat cell RNA spiked in.

A word on this clonotype: A single base separates this from a much larger clone, so it may be a read error. This sequence joins TRBV21-1 and TRBJ2-2. TRBV21-1 is termed a pseudogene. This CDR3 has 15 residues. The chain's CDR3 is CASSKGCPFAGELFF. The CDR3 bases are TGTGCCAGCAGCAAAGGTTGCCCGTTCGCCGGGGAGCTGTTTTTT.

This clonotype was recorded many times. The V and J genes are TRBV20-1 and TRBJ2-3, with D possibly being TRBD2 (6 bases). The CDR3 loop spans 14 amino acids. V was clipped by 4 bases and J by 5 bases, with 16 bases between them. Germline assignment: CDR1 DFQATT and CDR2 SNEGSKA (reference sequence). CDR3: CSATVTGLGDTQYF. In DNA form, the CDR3 reads TGCAGTGCTACGGTTACGGGACTGGGAGATACGCAGTATTTT.

This clonotype was detected many times. The genes are TRBV13 and TRBJ2-3, with 11 bases lining up with TRBD2. This CDR3 region has 16 residues. Germline V gene lookup returns CDR1 PRHDT and CDR2 FYEKMQ (reference sequence). V lost 5 bases and J lost 4; bases outside the gene matches: 8. CDR3 region: CASSPLAGGPSDTQYF. CDR3 nucleotide sequence: TGTGCCAGCAGCCCATTAGCGGGAGGGCCATCAGATACGCAGTATTTT.

This clonotype was detected many times. The J gene is TRBJ2-7, the V gene TRBV29-1; D perhaps matches TRBD2 (6 bases). Trimming cost V 6 bases and J 3 bases, with 30 bases left between them. There are 18 residues in the CDR3. In germline, CDR1 is SQVTM, CDR2 ANQGSEA. The CDR3 sequence is CSVSGELQFSRGYYEQYF. The CDR3 DNA is TGCAGCGTCTCAGGCGAACTGCAGTTTTCGCGGGGATACTACGAGCAGTACTTC.

This clonotype was found many times. The chain couples TRBV2 to TRBJ1-2; no clear D. The V gene's germline CDR1 is SNHLY and CDR2 FYNNEI. V lost 6 bases to trimming and J lost 2 bases, with 7 bases between them. The CDR3 is 12 residues long. CDR3 sequence: CASRRQNYGYTF. The CDR3, as DNA: TGTGCCAGCAGACGACAAAACTATGGCTACACCTTC.

This clonotype was seen many times. V is TRBV27 and J is TRBJ1-5, with D uncertain. V was cut by 0 bases and J by 5 bases, with 8 bases left in between. This CDR3 is built from 14 residues. Germline CDR1 reads MNHEY; CDR2 reads SMNVEV (reference sequence). Here the CDR3 DNA reads TGTGCCAGCAGTTTATCTGGGATTCATCAGCCCCAGCATTTT. It encodes CASSLSGIHQPQHF.

Note on this clonotype: An end of the junction does not agree with germline; a read error may underlie this. The chain carries TRBV7-9 and TRBJ2-4; the D is unclear. Germline V gives CDR1 SEHNR, CDR2 FQNEAQ (reference sequence). There are 13 residues in the CDR3. The CDR3 sequence is CASGLGRKNIQYF. The CDR3 DNA reads as TGTGCCAGCGGCTTAGGCAGGAAAAACATTCAGTACTTC.

Ten or more counts support this clonotype. The chain carries TRBV7-9 and TRBJ2-1; 7 nucleotides match TRBD2. Germline CDR1 is SEHNR and CDR2 is FQNEAQ (reference sequence). V shed 5 bases, J shed 0 bases, and the junction held 7 bases outside the gene matches. The CDR3 sequence is 16 residues long. The CDR3 DNA reads TGTGCCAGCAGCCGTAGCGGGCCCGGCTCCTACAATGAGCAGTTCTTC. Residues: CASSRSGPGSYNEQFF. Full variable domain (remainder filled in from reference TRBV7-9 and TRBJ2-1): DTGVSQNPRHKITKRGQNVTFRCDPISEHNRLYWYRQTLGQGPEFLTYFQNEAQLEKSRLLSDRFSAERPKGSFSTLEIQRTEQGDSAMYLCASSRSGPGSYNEQFFGPGTRLTVL.

This clonotype was observed at least ten times. J is TRBJ2-4 and V is TRBV20-1; 8 bases align to TRBD1. This CDR3 contains 15 residues. V was clipped by 6 bases and J by 8 bases; unmatched bases: 15. Germline assignment: CDR1 DFQATT and CDR2 SNEGSKA (reference sequence). CDR3 nucleotides: TGCAGTGCCTTAAACCCGGACAGGGAGTGGCACATTCAGTACTTC. Encoded protein: CSALNPDREWHIQYF.

This clonotype was observed many times. The V and J genes are TRBV7-9 and TRBJ2-5; D possibly corresponds to TRBD2 (6 bases). Germline V gene lookup returns CDR1 SEHNR and CDR2 FQNEAQ (reference sequence). The CDR3 is 16 residues long. V was shortened by 2 bases and J by 5 bases, with 18 bases between the two germline ends. The CDR3 DNA follows: TGTGCCAGCAGCTTACCGGCCGGGAGTGGCTCTGAGACCCAGTACTTC. Amino acid sequence: CASSLPAGSGSETQYF.

At least ten counts were recorded for this clonotype. The chain recombines TRBV5-6 with TRBJ2-7; possibly TRBD1 for D (5 bases). With 1 base removed from V and 2 bases from J, the gap between germline ends came to 7 bases. The CDR3 totals 13 residues. Germline assignment: CDR1 SGHDT and CDR2 YYEEEE. CDR3 region: CASSLQGTYEQYF. DNA for the CDR3: TGTGCCAGCAGCTTGCAGGGTACCTACGAGCAGTACTTC.

The rearrangement uses TRBV12-3 or TRBV12-4 and TRBJ2-3; D remains ambiguous. CDR3 length: 12 residues. The ends were cut back, 4 bases at V and 2 bases at J, with 4 bases in the middle. The chain's CDR3 is CASSYNTDTQYF. The CDR3 DNA reads as TGTGCCAGCAGTTACAACACAGATACGCAGTATTTT.

Comment on this clonotype: Since a much larger clone is just one base distant, this may be a read error. This chain links TRBV12-3 or TRBV12-4 with TRBJ2-1, with 7 bases lining up with TRBD1. The CDR3 has 11 amino acids. Here the CDR3 DNA reads TGTGCCAGCAGTAGGGGGCCCGAGCGGTTCTTC. It translates to CASSRGPERFF.

Concerning this clonotype: A much larger clone is a single base away; this may be a read error. The conserved phenylalanine or tryptophan is not found at the CDR3 terminus, so this likely reflects a read error. The rearrangement joins TRBV27 to TRBJ1-5, with D possibly matching TRBD1 (5 bases). Looked up from germline, CDR1 is MNHEY and CDR2 is SMNVEV (reference sequence). Between the trimmed V and J ends, which lost 5 bases and 6 bases, there was a span of 14 bases. CDR3 length: 14 residues. CDR3 amino acids: CASSDGGLGQPQHL. DNA of the CDR3: TGTGCCAGCAGTGACGGGGGACTGGGTCAGCCCCAGCATCTT.

This clonotype was counted ten times or more. This rearrangement joins TRBV12-3 or TRBV12-4 to TRBJ2-5; 7 bases fit TRBD2. Trimming at V came to 6 bases and at J to 3 bases, leaving 10 bases not matched to a gene. The CDR3 is 15 residues long. The CDR3 spells CASRPSTSREETQYF. The CDR3 nucleotides are TGTGCCAGCAGACCTTCGACTAGCCGAGAAGAGACCCAGTACTTC.

The chain links TRBV9 to TRBJ2-1; 10 nucleotides align to TRBD2. Germline V gene sequence: CDR1 SGDLS, CDR2 YYNGEE. This CDR3 has 14 amino acids. With 5 bases clipped from V and 7 bases from J, the junction kept 6 bases outside the gene matches. The CDR3 DNA follows: TGTGCCAGCAGTACGGGACTAGCGTTAAATGAGCAGTTCTTC. This translates into CASSTGLALNEQFF. The whole variable domain, remainder taken from reference TRBV9 and TRBJ2-1, is DSGVTQTPKHLITATGQRVTLRCSPRSGDLSVYWYQQSLDQGLQFLIQYYNGEERAKGNILERFSAQQFPDLHSELNLSSLELGDSALYFCASSTGLALNEQFFGPGTRLTVL.

This clonotype came up a few times. Germline is not matched at one junction end, which may reflect a read error. The chain recombines TRBV19 with TRBJ2-1; D unclear. Germline V gene lookup returns CDR1 LNHDA and CDR2 SQIVND (reference sequence). There are 13 residues in the CDR3. DNA for the CDR3: TGTGCCAGTACGGTAGACTCCAACAATGAGCAGTTCTTC. Protein: CASTVDSNNEQFF.

This clonotype has only a few counts. The chain links TRBV2 to TRBJ2-3; a possible D gene is TRBD2 (6 bases). CDR1 and CDR2 (germline): SNHLY, FYNNEI. Trimming stripped 2 bases from V and 7 bases from J, with 16 bases between. The length of the CDR3 is 15 residues. As DNA, the CDR3 is TGTGCCAGCAGTGAACTACTAGCACGTATAAATACGCAGTATTTT. Translated: CASSELLARINTQYF.

The chain is built from TRBV12-3 or TRBV12-4 and TRBJ1-5, with unresolved D. The CDR3 contains 16 residues. Deletions cut 7 bases from V and 2 bases from J, with 18 bases between. CDR3 DNA: TGTGCCAGCACCACCCACCAGGCTGTTCGCAATCAGCCCCAGCATTTT. Translating gives CASTTHQAVRNQPQHF.

There are many counts of this clonotype. The V call is TRBV20-1, the J call TRBJ2-3; D gene uncertain. CDR3 length: 15 amino acids. V lost 5 bases, J lost 0 bases, and 15 bases lay in between. Germline CDR1 is DFQATT and CDR2 is SNEGSKA (reference sequence). CDR3 nucleotide sequence: TGCAGTGCTCCGGATTGGGGTGGGAGCACAGATACGCAGTATTTT. The encoded protein is CSAPDWGGSTDTQYF.

As for this clonotype: One end of the junction varies from germline; a read error may be responsible. The chain has TRBV11-2 and TRBJ2-7, with unresolved D. Looked up from germline, CDR1 is SGHAT and CDR2 is FQNNGV. This CDR3 spans 11 amino acids. The DNA for the CDR3 is TGTGCCAGCGGCTTTGGACACGAGCAGTACTTC. It is translated as CASGFGHEQYF. Together with reference TRBV11-2 and TRBJ2-7, the CDR3 gives the full variable domain: EAGVAQSPRYKIIEKRQSVAFWCNPISGHATLYWYQQILGQGPKLLIQFQNNGVVDDSQLPKDRFSAERLKGVDSTLKIQPAKLEDSAVYLCASGFGHEQYFGPGTRLTVT.